This T cell receptor (beta chain) was sequenced for a study of CD8 T cells in Susac syndrome. V gave up 1 base and J gave up 14 bases, with 14 bases separating them. The CDR3 totals 12 residues. With random hexamers, reverse transcription was performed on about 0.5 to 1 ug of RNA. One entry per CDR3 protein, called by TCRdb with MiXCR from the immunoSEQ multiplex PCR reads. The repertoire holds 250,000 to 300,000 distinct CDR3 sequences, with 70% to 90% as singletons. This clonotype was obtained from a human donor with multiple sclerosis. The rearrangement joins TRBV12-3 or TRBV12-4 to TRBJ1-1; D gene ambiguous. Source material: CD8+ T cells from PBMCs. The CDR3 loop reads CASSLGGVLGFF. CDR3 nucleotides: TGTGCCAGCAGTTTAGGAGGTGTTTTAGGCTTCTTT.